This T cell receptor beta chain was documented in a study of beta chain features in type 1 diabetes. General study results and limits: All four CD4+ subsets from Type 1 diabetes patients carried moderately but significantly shorter TCRB CDR3s. Patients and controls would share equally any PCR tilt toward shorter templates. The naive, central memory and Treg TCRB repertoires of patients appeared to be more similar to one another than those of healthy donors.

In this sample, this clone turned up a few times. Its antigen is unidentified. Trimming cost V 7 bases and J 4 bases; bases outside gene matches: 4. CDR3 size: 13 residues. Looked up from germline, CDR1 is SQVTM and CDR2 is ANQGSEA. The authors reverse transcribed all of the isolated RNA, so sequencing captured expressed TCRB transcripts. Method: immunoSEQ multiplex PCR; TCRdb's copy keeps in-frame clones and lacks some. There are 300,000 or so clones in the sample; approximately 9.9% occur only once, and about 1% lies in the top ten. This clonotype was sampled from a man aged 25 to 45 with type 1 diabetes. The sample comprised central memory CD4+ T cells from blood. The chain is built from TRBV29-1 and TRBJ1-6, with TRBD1 matching 7 bases. DNA of the CDR3: TGCAGCGCACGGACAGGTTATAATTCACCCCTCCACTTT. It yields the protein CSARTGYNSPLHF.